These 23 T cell receptor beta chains were all obtained from the same sample, sequenced in a study. MiXCR, applied by TCRdb to the 5' RACE reads, yields one record per CDR3 protein. The data show some 64,000 distinct CDR3 sequences, with 22% seen just once and just under 3% held by the top ten. The material sequenced was memory CD4+ T cells sorted from a lymph node. Subset in this sample: memory CD4+ T cells, CD4+CD45RO+CD25-. These receptor sequences come from a female donor with breast cancer.

Ten or more counts support this clonotype. The chain carries TRBV9 and TRBJ1-2; D gene unclear. The CDR3 sequence is 15 residues long. V was pared by 4 bases and J by 0 bases, with 13 bases between. CDR1 is SGDLS and CDR2 is YYNGEE in the germline V gene. The CDR3 region is CASSPKVTANYGYTF. The CDR3 nucleotides are TGTGCCAGCAGCCCCAAGGTAACTGCTAACTATGGCTACACCTTC.

Only one count was recorded for this clonotype. The V call is TRBV15, the J call TRBJ2-3, with 7 bases identical to TRBD2. Germline-derived CDR1 and CDR2 are LNHNV and YYDKDF (reference sequence). J gave up 3 bases and V 8 bases, and 5 bases lay outside the gene matches. The CDR3 totals 13 residues. The DNA of the CDR3 is TGTGCCACCTTCGGCGGGAGTACAGATACGCAGTATTTT. It translates to CATFGGSTDTQYF. The whole variable domain, filled in from reference TRBV15 and TRBJ2-3, reads DAMVIQNPRYQVTQFGKPVTLSCSQTLNHNVMYWYQQKSSQAPKLLFHYYDKDFNNEADTPDNFQSRRPNTSFCFLDIRSPGLGDTAMYLCATFGGSTDTQYFGPGTRLTVL.

Comments on this clonotype: The junction differs from germline at one of its ends, possibly a read error. This chain connects TRBV5-1 to TRBJ1-4; 9 bases line up with TRBD1. CDR1 is SGHRS, CDR2 YFSETQ, per germline. This CDR3 has 16 residues. The CDR3 here is CASSLDGTGPNEKQFF. The CDR3 DNA sequence: TGCGCCAGCAGCTTGGACGGGACAGGGCCTAATGAAAAACAGTTTTTT.

The chain uses TRBV20-1 and TRBJ2-1; 8 positions agree with TRBD2. The ends lost 6 bases at V and 1 base at J; junction bases unmatched: 5. CDR1 is DFQATT, CDR2 SNEGSKA, per germline (reference sequence). The CDR3 runs to 14 residues. CDR3 in amino acids: CSAPGLGSYNEQFF. The CDR3, as DNA: TGCAGTGCCCCGGGACTAGGGTCCTACAATGAGCAGTTCTTC.

The sample holds many counts of this clonotype. The genes are TRBV20-1 and TRBJ2-2, with TRBD1 matching 7 bases. The CDR3 loop spans 14 amino acids. Germline loops: CDR1 DFQATT, CDR2 SNEGSKA (reference sequence). Trimming removed 4 bases from V and 2 bases from J; junction bases left unmatched: 4. The CDR3 sequence: CSATDRLNTGELFF. The CDR3 DNA reads TGCAGTGCTACGGACAGGCTAAACACCGGGGAGCTGTTTTTT.

V and J are TRBV29-1 and TRBJ1-1, with unresolved D. Germline V gene data show CDR1 as SQVTM and CDR2 as ANQGSEA. This CDR3 is 11 amino acids long. V lost 2 bases and J 8 bases, leaving 9 bases between the germline ends. The chain's CDR3 is CSVERAVEAFF. CDR3 bases: TGCAGCGTTGAAAGGGCAGTCGAAGCTTTCTTT.

This clonotype has at least ten counts. The CDR3, as DNA: TGTGCCAGCAGCGACAGGGGCCCCTACGAGCAGTACTTC. Protein product: CASSDRGPYEQYF. The V call is TRBV7-9, the J call TRBJ2-7; the match to TRBD1 covers 8 bases. CDR3 length: 13 amino acids. V gave up 5 bases and J gave up 2 bases; unmatched junction bases: 2. Germline CDR1 and CDR2: SEHNR and FQNEAQ (reference sequence).

J is TRBJ2-5 and V is TRBV5-1, with a weak D call TRBD2 (6 bases). Trimming pared 4 bases from V and 13 bases from J, leaving 20 bases between. CDR3 length equals 13 residues. Germline loops: CDR1 SGHRS, CDR2 YFSETQ. This CDR3 reads CASSIQFRDFPYF. The DNA of the CDR3 is TGCGCCAGCAGCATCCAATTTCGGGACTTTCCGTACTTC.

The genes are TRBV4-3 and TRBJ2-5, with 7 bases fitting TRBD1. After removal of 4 bases from V and 5 bases from J, the junction contained 16 bases not matched to a gene. The CDR3 is 17 residues long. Germline-derived CDR1 and CDR2 are LGHNA and YSLEER. CDR3 nucleotides: TGCGCCAGCAGCCCTTTGTTAGGGGGCCAAACAGGGGAGACCCAGTACTTC. Residues: CASSPLLGGQTGETQYF.

Many counts were recorded for this clonotype. The chain has TRBV6-2 or TRBV6-3 and TRBJ2-1, with D perhaps being TRBD1 or TRBD2 (6 bases each). Trimming took 4 bases from V and 2 from J, leaving 15 bases between them. The CDR3 has 16 residues. CDR1 is MNHEY and CDR2 is SVGEGT in the germline V gene. The CDR3 nucleotides are TGTGCCAGCAGTTCCCATGGCGGGACAACCTACAATGAGCAGTTCTTC. The encoded protein is CASSSHGGTTYNEQFF.

This clonotype was counted many times. The CDR3 DNA sequence: TGTGCCAGCAGCTTCCAGGGTACGAACACCGGGGAGCTGTTTTTT. This codes for CASSFQGTNTGELFF. The gene calls are TRBV11-2 and TRBJ2-2, with a tentative D call TRBD1 (5 bases). This CDR3 region has 15 residues. CDR1 and CDR2 from the germline V gene are SGHAT and FQNNGV. V lost 3 bases, J lost 0 bases, and 8 bases lay in between.

The chain couples TRBV20-1 to TRBJ1-2; D may be TRBD1 (6 bases). From germline, CDR1 is DFQATT and CDR2 SNEGSKA (reference sequence). The V end was cut by 5 bases, the J end by 4 bases, with 14 bases between. The CDR3 is 13 residues long. The CDR3: CSAGQGTAYGYTF. The CDR3 DNA reads as TGCAGTGCTGGGCAGGGGACTGCCTATGGCTACACCTTC.

A few counts support this clonotype. The chain has TRBV7-2 and TRBJ2-5, with 11 bases that match TRBD2. Germline trimming cut 5 bases from V and 4 bases from J; bases unmatched to any gene: 6. Germline values: CDR1 SGHTA, CDR2 FQGNSA. There are 15 residues in the CDR3. The CDR3 nucleotides are TGTGCCAGCAGCGATAGCGGGGGGGCGTTAGAGACCCAGTACTTC. As protein: CASSDSGGALETQYF.

As to this clonotype: The junction departs from the called germline gene at one end, perhaps through a read error. The V gene is TRBV6-5, the J gene TRBJ1-6; 8 nucleotides agree with TRBD1. The germline V gene encodes CDR1 MNHEY and CDR2 SVGAGI. CDR3 size: 16 residues. The CDR3 region has the DNA TGTGTCAGCAGTTTCTCCGGGACAGGAGGCAATTCACCCCTCCACTTT. Its protein is CVSSFSGTGGNSPLHF.

This clonotype was observed a few times. The chain recombines TRBV29-1 with TRBJ1-3, with D maybe TRBD1 (5 bases). Trimming removed 7 bases from V and 0 bases from J, with 10 bases in between. The CDR3 is 13 residues long. Germline CDR1 SQVTM, CDR2 ANQGSEA. CDR3 in amino acids: CSARTPSGNTIYF. CDR3 bases: TGCAGCGCGCGGACACCCTCTGGAAACACCATATATTTT.

This clonotype was seen only a few times. The CDR3 bases are TGCGCCAGCAGCCAAGAATTCAGAGATCAGCCCCAGCATTTT. Translating gives CASSQEFRDQPQHF. The rearrangement links TRBV4-1 to TRBJ1-5; D is ambiguous. Germline-derived CDR1 and CDR2 are MGHRA and YSYEKL. This CDR3 is built from 14 residues. The V and J ends lost 0 bases and 5 bases respectively, with 8 bases between them.

Many counts were recorded for this clonotype. The rearrangement uses TRBV7-8 and TRBJ1-5; D is perhaps TRBD1 (6 bases). Germline lookup yields CDR1 SGHVS and CDR2 FQNEAQ. The V end was cut by 0 bases, the J end by 6 bases, with 12 bases between. There are 15 residues in the CDR3. The CDR3 bases are TGTGCCAGCAGCTTAGCAGGGGGTTGGTTTCAGCCCCAGCATTTT. This sequence encodes CASSLAGGWFQPQHF.

The gene calls are TRBV2 and TRBJ2-4; 12 nucleotides align to TRBD2. Germline V lookup: CDR1 SNHLY, CDR2 FYNNEI. The CDR3 contains 15 residues. Trimming removed 11 bases from V and 7 bases from J; junction bases left unmatched: 12. CDR3 DNA: TGTGCCGGTGGACTAGCGGGAATTATGGGGAACATTCAGTACTTC. Translated, it gives CAGGLAGIMGNIQYF.

This chain uses TRBV7-2 with TRBJ2-7, with TRBD2 matching over 8 bases. The CDR3 is 15 residues long. CDR1 SGHTA and CDR2 FQGNSA come from the germline V gene. With V trimmed by 1 base and J by 2 bases, 4 bases remained unmatched. CDR3 sequence (DNA): TGTGCCAGCAGCTTAGAGGCGGGAGGCCCCTACGAGCAGTACTTC. Amino acids: CASSLEAGGPYEQYF.

This clonotype was seen more than once but under ten times. The chain is built from TRBV20-1 and TRBJ2-7; D unclear. The V gene's germline CDR1 is DFQATT and CDR2 SNEGSKA (reference sequence). This CDR3 has 12 residues. The V end lost 6 bases, the J end lost 3 bases, and 12 bases lay between the germline ends. The CDR3 DNA reads TGCAGTGCCCTCCGAAATAACTACGAGCAGTACTTC. This codes for CSALRNNYEQYF.

This clonotype was observed once. Since a much larger clone is just one base distant, this may be a read error. The CDR3 region is CASSPTPGTIRATETFF. CDR3 sequence (DNA): TGTGCCAGCAGTCCCACACCTGGGACAATCAGGGCCACTGAAACTTTCTTT. V and J are TRBV12-3 or TRBV12-4 and TRBJ1-1; D may be TRBD1 (6 bases). The CDR3 runs 17 residues.

V gene TRBV10-3 combines with J gene TRBJ2-1; D uncertain. The ends were cut back, 0 bases at V and 8 bases at J, with 5 bases in the middle. Germline values: CDR1 ENHRY, CDR2 SYGVKD. The CDR3 runs to 12 residues. DNA of the CDR3: TGTGCCATCAGTGAGTCAATAGATGAGCAGTTCTTC. It is translated as CAISESIDEQFF.

This clonotype was found a few times. The chain uses TRBV5-6 and TRBJ1-6, with D unclear. Trimming took 4 bases from V and 3 from J, leaving 14 bases between them. Germline CDR1 is SGHDT and CDR2 is YYEEEE. CDR3 length equals 16 residues. This CDR3 reads CASSTTGSGYNSPLHF. DNA of the CDR3: TGTGCCAGCAGCACCACCGGGAGCGGCTATAATTCACCCCTCCACTTT.